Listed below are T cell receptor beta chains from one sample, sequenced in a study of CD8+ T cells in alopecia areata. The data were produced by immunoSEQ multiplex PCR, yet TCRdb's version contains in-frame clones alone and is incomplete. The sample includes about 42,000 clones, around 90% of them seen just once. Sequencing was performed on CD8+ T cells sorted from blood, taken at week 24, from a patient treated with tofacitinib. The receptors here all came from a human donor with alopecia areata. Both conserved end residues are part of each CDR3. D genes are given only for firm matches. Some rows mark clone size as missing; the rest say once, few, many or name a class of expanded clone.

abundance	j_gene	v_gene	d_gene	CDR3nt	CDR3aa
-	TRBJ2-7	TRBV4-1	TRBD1	TGCGCCAGCAGCCAAGCCGGGACAGGGTTAGGCGAGCAGTACTTC	CASSQAGTGLGEQYF
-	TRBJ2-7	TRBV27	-	TGTGCCAGCAGAACGACTCCCCTTGCCTACGAGCAGTACTTC	CASRTTPLAYEQYF
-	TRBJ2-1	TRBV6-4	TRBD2	TGTGCCAGCAGTGAAGGCGGGGGGGCTTACAATGAGCAGTTCTTC	CASSEGGGAYNEQFF
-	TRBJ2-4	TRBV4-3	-	TGCGCCAGCAGCCAAGAACTAGCCAAAAACATTCAGTACTTC	CASSQELAKNIQYF
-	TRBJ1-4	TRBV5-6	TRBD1	TGTGCCAGCAGCCCCGGGACAGGGGATCTTACGAGAGAAAAACTGTTTTTT	CASSPGTGDLTREKLFF
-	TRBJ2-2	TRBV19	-	TGTGCCAGTAGTATCTGGGGGCATGGCACCGGGGAGCTGTTTTTT	CASSIWGHGTGELFF
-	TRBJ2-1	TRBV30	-	TGTGCCTGGAGTGTAGGACTAGTGGGGGGCCGGGATGAGCAGTTCTTC	CAWSVGLVGGRDEQFF
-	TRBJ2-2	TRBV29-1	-	TGCAGCGGAACAGAGGAGCTCACCGGGGAGCTGTTTTTT	CSGTEELTGELFF
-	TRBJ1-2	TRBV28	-	TGTGCCAGCAGACCATGGGGGGATGGCTACACCTTC	CASRPWGDGYTF
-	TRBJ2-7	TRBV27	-	TGTGCCAGCAGTTTATCGACCGGGGAGGACTACTACGAGCAGTACTTC	CASSLSTGEDYYEQYF
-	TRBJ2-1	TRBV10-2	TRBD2	TGCGCCAGCAGTGAGTCGGGACTAGCGGAATATAACAATGAGCAGTTCTTC	CASSESGLAEYNNEQFF
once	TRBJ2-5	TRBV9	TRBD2	TGTGCCAGCAGCGCCAGACTAGCGGGGGGGCAAGAGACCCAGTACTTC	CASSARLAGGQETQYF
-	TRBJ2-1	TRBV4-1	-	TGCGCCAGCAGCCAAGGGGGTGAGCAGTTCTTC	CASSQGGEQFF
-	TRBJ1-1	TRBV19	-	TGTGCCAGTAGTACGCAGGGACCTGAAGCTTTCTTT	CASSTQGPEAFF
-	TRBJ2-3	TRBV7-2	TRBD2	TGTGCCAGCAGCTTAGCTCATTCGGGACTAGAAAACACAGATACGCAGTATTTT	CASSLAHSGLENTDTQYF
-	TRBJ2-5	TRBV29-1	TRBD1	TGCAGCGTTGAACCGACAGGGGAGGAGGAGACCCAGTACTTC	CSVEPTGEEETQYF
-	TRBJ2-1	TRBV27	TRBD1	TGTGCCAGCAGTTCTGACAGGGCCCTCAATGAGCAGTTCTTC	CASSSDRALNEQFF
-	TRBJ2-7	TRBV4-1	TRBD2	TGCGCCAGCAGCCAAGAAGATTCTAGCGGCTACGAGCAGTACTTC	CASSQEDSSGYEQYF
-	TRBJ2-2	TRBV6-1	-	TGTGCCAGCAGTGAAGCGGCTGGGGAGCTGTTTTTT	CASSEAAGELFF
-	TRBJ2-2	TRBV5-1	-	TGCGCCAGCAGCTTGGAACAGCAGACCGGGGAGCTGTTTTTT	CASSLEQQTGELFF
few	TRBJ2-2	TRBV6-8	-	TGTGCCAGCAGTTATAGACACCCGAACACCGGGGAGCTGTTTTTT	CASSYRHPNTGELFF
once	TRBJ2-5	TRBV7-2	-	TGTGCCAGCAGCTTAGAGACCGGAGTTTTGGGACCCCAAGAGACCCAGTACTTC	CASSLETGVLGPQETQYF
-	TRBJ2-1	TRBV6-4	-	TGTGCCAGCAGTGAAGTGGGCCTAACTCTTTACAATGAGCAGTTCTTC	CASSEVGLTLYNEQFF
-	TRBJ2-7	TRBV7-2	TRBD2	TGTGCCAGCAGCGGACTAGCGCCCCAAGGGGACGAGCAGTACTTC	CASSGLAPQGDEQYF
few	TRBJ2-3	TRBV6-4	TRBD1	TGTGCCAGCACCGCCGGGACAGGGGGAATCCCGCAGTATTTT	CASTAGTGGIPQYF
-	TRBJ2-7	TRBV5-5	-	TGTGCCAGCAGCGCCCGGGGAGGACCTACCTACGAGCAGTACTTC	CASSARGGPTYEQYF
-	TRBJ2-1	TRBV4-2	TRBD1	TGTGCCAGCAGCCAAGAAGCGGGACAGGGGGCTGATGAGCAGTTCTTC	CASSQEAGQGADEQFF
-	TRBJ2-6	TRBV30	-	TGTGCCTGGTCTGGGGGGGCCAACGTCCTGACTTTC	CAWSGGANVLTF
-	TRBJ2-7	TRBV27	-	TGTGCCAGCAGTCTCAAGGGACGGCCTGCCTACGAGCAGTACTTC	CASSLKGRPAYEQYF
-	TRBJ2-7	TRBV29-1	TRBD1	TGCAGCGTGAGCGGGGACAGGGGGCTCTACGAGCAGTACTTC	CSVSGDRGLYEQYF
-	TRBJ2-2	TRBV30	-	TGTGCCCGCGGAGGGCCGGCTAGCACCGGGGAGCTGTTTTTT	CARGGPASTGELFF
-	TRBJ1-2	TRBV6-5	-	TGTGCCAGCAGTTATGATGAGACCGCGGGCTACACCTTC	CASSYDETAGYTF
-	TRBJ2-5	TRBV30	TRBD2	TGTGCCTGGCAAGTCGGACTAGCGGCAGAAGAGACCCAGTACTTC	CAWQVGLAAEETQYF
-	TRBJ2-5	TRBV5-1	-	TGCGCCAGCAGCTTGGGGGCGCGAGAGACCCAGTACTTC	CASSLGARETQYF
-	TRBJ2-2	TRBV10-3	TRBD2	TGTGCCATCAGGGGACTAGCGGGGGACCAGAACACCGGGGAGCTGTTTTTT	CAIRGLAGDQNTGELFF
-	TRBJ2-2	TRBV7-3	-	TGTGCCAGCAGCTTAATACAGGAAGGGGGCACCGGGGAGCTGTTTTTT	CASSLIQEGGTGELFF
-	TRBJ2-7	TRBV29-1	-	TGCAGCGTTTGCCGGGACACATCCTACGAGCAGTACTTC	CSVCRDTSYEQYF
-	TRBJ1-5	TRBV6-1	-	TGTGCCAGCAGTGAAGCGGGGGACGTGACAGTTAGCAATCAGCCCCAGCATTTT	CASSEAGDVTVSNQPQHF
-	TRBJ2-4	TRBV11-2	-	TGTGCCAGCAGCTTAACGGCTAGACATATAGACTTC	CASSLTARHIDF
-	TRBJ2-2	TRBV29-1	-	TGCAGCGTTGTGGAGGGATCCGGGGAGCTGTTTTTT	CSVVEGSGELFF
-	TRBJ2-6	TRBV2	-	TGTGCCAGCAGTGATCAGGGGTCCTTCTCTGGGGCCAACGTCCTGACTTTC	CASSDQGSFSGANVLTF
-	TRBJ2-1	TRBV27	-	TGTGCCAGCAGTTCAGATGACAGGTCCTTAACCTACAATGAGCAGTTCTTC	CASSSDDRSLTYNEQFF
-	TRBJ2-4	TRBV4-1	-	TGCGCCAGCAGCCAAGATATACGAGTAAATACCATTCAGTACTTC	CASSQDIRVNTIQYF
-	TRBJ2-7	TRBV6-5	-	TGTGCCAGCAGTTCTGCCCTGGTCTACGAGCAGTACTTC	CASSSALVYEQYF
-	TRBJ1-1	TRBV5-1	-	TGCGCCAGCAGCCCCGACGGACTTAGGGGCACTGAAGCTTTCTTT	CASSPDGLRGTEAFF
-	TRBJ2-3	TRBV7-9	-	TGTGCCAGCAGCTTAGCGGATACGCAGTATTTT	CASSLADTQYF
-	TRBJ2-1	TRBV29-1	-	TGCAGCGTTGAAGAGGACAGCGGGCCGCTCTACAATGAGCAGTTCTTC	CSVEEDSGPLYNEQFF
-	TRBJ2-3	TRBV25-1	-	TGTGCCAGCAGTGTCTGGGTCAGCACAGATACGCAGTATTTT	CASSVWVSTDTQYF
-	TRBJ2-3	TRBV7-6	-	TGTGCCAGCAGCTTAGAGCAGGCCCGGGATACGCAGTATTTT	CASSLEQARDTQYF
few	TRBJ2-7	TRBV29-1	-	TGCAGCGTGCAACCGCCGGGACCGAGCTCCTACGAGCAGTACTTC	CSVQPPGPSSYEQYF
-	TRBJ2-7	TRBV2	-	TGTGCCAGCAGGATCGATCAGGGATCCGGCTACGAGCAGTACTTC	CASRIDQGSGYEQYF